The 7 T cell receptor beta chains below come from one sample, sequenced in a study of response to subunit inactivated influenza vaccine. TCRdb called the RT-PCR reads again in MiXCR, with one record for every CDR3 protein. The data hold fewer than 650,000 distinct CDR3 sequences, with roughly 13% observed a single time. This specimen consisted of PBMCs from blood, obtained roughly 47 days after vaccination. All receptors come from a man between 50 and 59 years old who received an inactivated influenza vaccine.

This rearrangement joins TRBV20-1 to TRBJ1-4, with 9 bases identical to TRBD1. Looked up from germline, CDR1 is DFQATT and CDR2 is SNEGSKA (reference sequence). The CDR3 length is 15 residues. V was pared by 5 bases and J by 12 bases, with 16 bases of the junction left unmatched. The DNA of the CDR3 is TGCAGTGCTGTCACTCCGGGACAGGGATTTTCTCAACTGTTTTTT. Translated: CSAVTPGQGFSQLFF.

This clonotype came up a few times. V usage is TRBV12-3 or TRBV12-4 and J usage is TRBJ2-2; 8 nucleotides line up with TRBD2. This CDR3 is built from 15 residues. J gave up 5 bases and V 3 bases, and 5 bases lay outside the gene matches. The CDR3 DNA reads TGTGCCAGCAGTTTTACTAGCGGCCCTACCGGGGAGCTGTTTTTT. Translation gives CASSFTSGPTGELFF.

This clonotype was seen only a few times. V and J are TRBV10-3 and TRBJ2-5; 9 positions agree with TRBD1. The CDR3 spans 15 residues. The ends lost 4 bases at V and 5 bases at J; junction bases unmatched: 8. The germline V gene has CDR1 ENHRY and CDR2 SYGVKD. CDR3 region: CAISATDRGRETQYF. The CDR3 DNA is TGTGCCATCAGTGCTACGGACAGGGGTCGGGAGACCCAGTACTTC.

CDR3 loop: CAISDSVLVYEQYF. The DNA for the CDR3 is TGTGCCATCAGTGATAGTGTACTAGTCTACGAGCAGTACTTC. This chain joins TRBV10-3 and TRBJ2-7, with D possibly matching TRBD2 (5 bases). The germline CDR1 and CDR2 sequences are ENHRY and SYGVKD. V was shortened by 3 bases and J by 3 bases, with 12 bases between the two germline ends. The CDR3 is 14 amino acids.

Many counts were recorded for this clonotype. The V and J genes are TRBV12-3 or TRBV12-4 and TRBJ2-1, with D maybe TRBD1 (5 bases). Trimming removed 1 base from V and 4 bases from J, with 8 bases in between. This CDR3 spans 14 amino acids. The CDR3 bases are TGTGCCAGCAGTTTAGGGACACCGTACAATGAGCAGTTCTTC. Translating gives CASSLGTPYNEQFF.

This rearrangement joins TRBV6-5 to TRBJ2-7; TRBD2 aligns across 10 bases. From germline, CDR1 is MNHEY and CDR2 SVGAGI. There are 18 residues in the CDR3. V was clipped by 2 bases and J by 3 bases; unmatched bases: 13. DNA for the CDR3: TGTGCCAGCAGTTACCCAGCGGGAGGGCCCTCGCCCTTCTACGAGCAGTACTTC. Translating it yields CASSYPAGGPSPFYEQYF.

This clonotype came up a few times. The chain joins TRBV4-2 to TRBJ2-2; the D is unclear. Between the trimmed V and J ends, which lost 0 bases and 0 bases, there was a span of 11 bases. This CDR3 is built from 17 residues. CDR1 is LGHNA, CDR2 YNFKEQ, per germline. CDR3 DNA: TGTGCCAGCAGCCAAGAGGTTCAGGCCACGAACACCGGGGAGCTGTTTTTT. Protein product: CASSQEVQATNTGELFF.